This T cell receptor beta chain is drawn from a study of T-cell reconstitution after alpha-beta-depleted transplantation in children. Study-wide results and caveats: After transplant, at about two months, alpha-beta T cells were reportedly derived from several hundred expanded graft clones. One year post-transplant, T-cell counts and diversity were largely derived from T cells produced anew.

Trimming took off 3 bases at V and 7 bases at J, with 14 bases between the two ends. Germline CDR1 and CDR2: SGHRS and YFSETQ. The CDR3 sequence is 15 residues long. Worth noting for this clonotype: The target antigen is unknown.

A TCRbeta library incorporating unique molecular identifiers was prepared. A single record per CDR3 protein comes from TCRdb applying MiXCR to the PCR reads. The data show about a million distinct CDR3 sequences, with about 29% seen just once and 28% held by the top ten. The input for sequencing was PBMCs, mostly from graft donor cells, taken 360 days after TCRalphabeta/CD19-depleted stem cell transplant. This receptor was obtained from a boy younger than two who had a stem cell transplant for SCID, so the T cells may come from the graft donor. The gene calls are TRBV5-1 and TRBJ1-6, with TRBD1 as a possible D gene (5 bases). DNA for the CDR3: TGCGCCAGCAGCTCGACGACAGTCAGCAATTCACCCCTCCACTTT. Amino acids: CASSSTTVSNSPLHF.